This TCR beta chain was recovered during a study of beta chain features in type 1 diabetes. On the study more broadly: Examination of sorted cells across all samples involved over 85,000,000 cells.

Study-wide results and limits: Type 1 diabetes patients had VDJ junctions that carried fewer insertions and more deletions. In all four CD4+ subsets, TCRB CDR3 length was significantly, moderately reduced in type 1 diabetes.

Purity (above 95%) was reached by all sorted populations. Germline CDR1 reads LGHNA; CDR2 reads YNFKEQ. V was pared by 0 bases and J by 3 bases, with 15 bases between. CDR3 length: 16 residues. This clone was observed a handful of times. Antigen: not known. What was sequenced were expressed TCRB transcripts, since all of the isolated RNA had been reverse transcribed. Generated by immunoSEQ multiplex PCR, the TCRdb table keeps only in-frame clones and is missing some. The sample has about 150,000 clones, 10% seen once; the top ten hold more than 0.45%. The sequencing input was central memory CD4+ T cells from blood. V is TRBV4-2 and J is TRBJ2-7; D unresolved. The origin of this receptor is a man in his thirties or forties with type 1 diabetes. CDR3 sequence (DNA): TGTGCCAGCAGCCAAGAGCATAGGCGGCCCGACTACGAGCAGTACTTC. It specifies CASSQEHRRPDYEQYF.